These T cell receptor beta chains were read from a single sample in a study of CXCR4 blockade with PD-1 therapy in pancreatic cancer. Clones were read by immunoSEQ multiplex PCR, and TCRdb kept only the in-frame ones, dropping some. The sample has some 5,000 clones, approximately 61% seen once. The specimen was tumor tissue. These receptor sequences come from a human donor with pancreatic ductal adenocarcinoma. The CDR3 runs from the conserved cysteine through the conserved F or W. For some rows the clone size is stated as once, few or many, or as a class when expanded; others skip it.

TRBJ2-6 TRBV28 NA CASSALSSGANVLTF
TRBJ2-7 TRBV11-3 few CASSFLGRPGQGVYEQYF
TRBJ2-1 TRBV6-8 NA CASSTLAGGKNEQFF
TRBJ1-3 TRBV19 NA CASSITRGLGGNTIYF
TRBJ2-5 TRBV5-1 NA CASSLAGTTRETQYF
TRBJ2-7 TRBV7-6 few CASSLGQGGSYEQYF
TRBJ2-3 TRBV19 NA CASGYLGGGSTDTQYF
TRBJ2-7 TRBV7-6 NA CASSLGTSSYEQYF
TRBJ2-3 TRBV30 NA CACLRSADTQYF
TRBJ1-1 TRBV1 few CASSHIRQGAEAFF